The rows below give T cell receptor beta chains drawn from one sample of a study of OX40 agonist ivuxolimab in advanced cancers. Profiling relied on immunoSEQ multiplex PCR, and the TCRdb table lists in-frame clones only, not all of them. Of 73,000 or so clones in the sample, around 85% are singletons; the top ten hold about 0.78%. The sample in question was CD4+ or CD8+ T cells sorted from blood, obtained in a trial of the OX40 agonist ivuxolimab. These receptors were obtained from an adult with an advanced solid tumor such as melanoma, head and neck, liver or kidney cancer. The CDR3 runs from the conserved cysteine through the conserved F or W. D genes are given only for firm matches. Some rows mark clone size as missing; the rest say once, few, many or name a class of expanded clone.

CDR3 length	clone size	D gene	V gene	J gene	CDR3 DNA	CDR3 protein
18	NA	NA	TRBV7-8	TRBJ2-7	TGTGCCAGCAGCCAGCTTTATGCCCCCCTACGGGAGAACTACGAGCAGTACTTC	CASSQLYAPLRENYEQYF
13	NA	NA	TRBV19	TRBJ2-7	TGTGCCAGTAGTATTCAGGCTTCCTACGAGCAGTACTTC	CASSIQASYEQYF
15	once	TRBD1	TRBV5-1	TRBJ2-2	TGCGCCAGCAGCCGGGTGGGACAGGGGACCGGGGAGCTGTTTTTT	CASSRVGQGTGELFF
14	NA	TRBD1	TRBV7-7	TRBJ2-5	TGTGCCAGCAGCTTGCAGACAGGGGCAGAGACCCAGTACTTC	CASSLQTGAETQYF
15	NA	NA	TRBV30	TRBJ1-6	TGTGCCTGGAGTGGGATGAGCTCCTATAATTCACCCCTCCACTTT	CAWSGMSSYNSPLHF
13	NA	NA	TRBV27	TRBJ2-7	TGTGCCAGCAGCTCTGTTCGGGCCTACGAGCAGTACTTC	CASSSVRAYEQYF
14	NA	NA	TRBV7-2	TRBJ1-4	TGTGCCAGCAGCCCGCCCCCCGGGGATGAAAAACTGTTTTTT	CASSPPPGDEKLFF
15	NA	TRBD2	TRBV5-6	TRBJ2-3	TGTGCCAGCACCTCACTAGCGAGTTCCTCAGATACGCAGTATTTT	CASTSLASSSDTQYF
11	NA	NA	TRBV6-6	TRBJ1-4	TGTGCCAGCAGTTATGGACAGAAATTCTTTTTT	CASSYGQKFFF
12	NA	NA	TRBV28	TRBJ2-7	TGTGCCAGCAATTGGGACGGCTACGAGCAGTACTTC	CASNWDGYEQYF
15	NA	TRBD1	TRBV14	TRBJ2-7	TGTGCCAGCAGTCGACAGGGGGCCGGTTCCTACGAGCAGTACTTC	CASSRQGAGSYEQYF
15	NA	NA	TRBV2	TRBJ1-6	TGTGCCAGCAGTTACCGGGGTGCCTATAATTCACCCCTCCACTTT	CASSYRGAYNSPLHF
17	NA	TRBD1	TRBV5-5	TRBJ1-1	TGTGCCAGCAGCTTGGGGGGACAGAACTCCCTGAACACTGAAGCTTTCTTT	CASSLGGQNSLNTEAFF
13	NA	NA	TRBV7-9	TRBJ1-6	TGTGCCAGCAGCCCCTTAGTTGGTTCACCCCTCCACTTT	CASSPLVGSPLHF
18	NA	NA	TRBV5-1	TRBJ2-3	TGCGCCAGCAGCTTGGCTGGGACGTGGGATGGAGGCACAGATACGCAGTATTTT	CASSLAGTWDGGTDTQYF
14	NA	NA	TRBV2	TRBJ1-1	TGTGCCAGCACCTTCACAGAACTGAACACTGAAGCTTTCTTT	CASTFTELNTEAFF
17	NA	TRBD2	TRBV5-6	TRBJ2-3	TGTGCCAGCAGCTTCGGACTAGCGGGAGGTAGCGCAGATACGCAGTATTTT	CASSFGLAGGSADTQYF
15	NA	TRBD1	TRBV5-1	TRBJ1-5	TGCGCCAGCAGCCTGGGACAGGGGGCAGGTCAGCCCCAGCATTTT	CASSLGQGAGQPQHF
12	NA	NA	TRBV29-1	TRBJ1-1	TGCAGCGTTGTGCCAGCGAACACTGAAGCTTTCTTT	CSVVPANTEAFF
14	NA	NA	TRBV6-6	TRBJ1-2	TGTGCCAGCAGTTACCCCCAGGGTACTTATGGCTACACCTTC	CASSYPQGTYGYTF
17	NA	TRBD1	TRBV5-1	TRBJ2-7	TGCGCCAGCAGCTCCCTTGGGGGACAGGTCTTCTCCTACGAGCAGTACTTC	CASSSLGGQVFSYEQYF
16	NA	NA	TRBV7-3	TRBJ1-1	TGTGCCAGCAGCCCGCGGACAGAGGGCCTGAACACTGAAGCTTTCTTT	CASSPRTEGLNTEAFF
15	NA	NA	TRBV28	TRBJ1-2	TGTGCCAGCAGCGTCACCTTCGCCCACCTTCATGGCTACACCTTC	CASSVTFAHLHGYTF
16	NA	NA	TRBV5-8	TRBJ2-2	TGTGCCAGCAGCTATCTACCAGGGTCGGGCACCGGGGAGCTGTTTTTT	CASSYLPGSGTGELFF
16	NA	TRBD2	TRBV7-2	TRBJ2-5	TGTGCCAGCAGATCCGGAGGCGGGGGGGGCAGGGAGACCCAGTACTTC	CASRSGGGGGRETQYF
16	NA	TRBD2	TRBV5-4	TRBJ2-2	TGTGCCAGCAGCCCCGGGGGGGGGTCATTAACCGGGGAGCTGTTTTTT	CASSPGGGSLTGELFF
16	many	NA	TRBV14	TRBJ2-1	TGTGCCAGCAGCCAAGATAAGGAGACTCTGGCCAATGAGCAGTTCTTC	CASSQDKETLANEQFF
17	NA	TRBD2	TRBV5-1	TRBJ2-3	TGCGCCAGCAGCTCCGGGACTAGCGGGAGTGGCACAGATACGCAGTATTTT	CASSSGTSGSGTDTQYF
15	NA	TRBD1	TRBV9	TRBJ2-1	TGTGCCAGCAGCGTAGCTGGACAGGGCTACAATGAGCAGTTCTTC	CASSVAGQGYNEQFF
13	NA	TRBD2	TRBV11-2	TRBJ2-5	TGTGCCAGCAGCTTAGCGGGGGGAGAGACCCAGTACTTC	CASSLAGGETQYF
13	few	TRBD1	TRBV30	TRBJ1-1	TGTGCCTGGACTAGACAGGGAAACACTGAAGCTTTCTTT	CAWTRQGNTEAFF
13	NA	NA	TRBV7-9	TRBJ2-2	TGTGCCAGCAGCTTCAGGGGCATGGAGGAGCTGTTTTTT	CASSFRGMEELFF
15	NA	NA	TRBV9	TRBJ1-6	TGTGCCAGCAGCAGAGGCCTGGGATATAATTCACCCCTCCACTTT	CASSRGLGYNSPLHF